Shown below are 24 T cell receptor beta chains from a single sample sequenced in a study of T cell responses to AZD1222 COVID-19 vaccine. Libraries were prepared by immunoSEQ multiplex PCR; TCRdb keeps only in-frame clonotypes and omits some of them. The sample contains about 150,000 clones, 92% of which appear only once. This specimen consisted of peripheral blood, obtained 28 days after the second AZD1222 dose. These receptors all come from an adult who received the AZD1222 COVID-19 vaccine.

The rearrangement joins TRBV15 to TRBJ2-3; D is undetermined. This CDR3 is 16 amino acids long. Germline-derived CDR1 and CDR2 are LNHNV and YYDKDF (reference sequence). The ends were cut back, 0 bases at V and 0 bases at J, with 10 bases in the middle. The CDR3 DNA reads TGTGCCACCAGCAGAGAACGGGCTTCTAGCACAGATACGCAGTATTTT. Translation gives CATSRERASSTDTQYF.

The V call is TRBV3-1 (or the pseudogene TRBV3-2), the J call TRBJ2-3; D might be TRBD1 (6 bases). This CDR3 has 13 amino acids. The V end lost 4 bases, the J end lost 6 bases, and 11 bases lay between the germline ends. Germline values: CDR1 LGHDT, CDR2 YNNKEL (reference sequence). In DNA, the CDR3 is TGTGCCAGCAGCCGGGACAAAAGGGATACGCAGTATTTT. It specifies CASSRDKRDTQYF.

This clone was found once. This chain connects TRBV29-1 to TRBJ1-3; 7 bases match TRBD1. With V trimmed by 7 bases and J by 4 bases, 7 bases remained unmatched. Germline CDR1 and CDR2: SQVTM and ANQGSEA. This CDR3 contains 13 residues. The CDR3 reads CSAVRGRGNTIYF. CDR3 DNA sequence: TGCAGCGCTGTGAGGGGGCGAGGAAACACCATATATTTT.

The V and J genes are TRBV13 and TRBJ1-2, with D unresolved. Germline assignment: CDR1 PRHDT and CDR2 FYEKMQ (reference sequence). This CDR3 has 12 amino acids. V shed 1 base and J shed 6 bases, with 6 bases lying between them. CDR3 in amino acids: CASSLAGDGYTF. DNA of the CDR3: TGTGCCAGCAGCTTAGCTGGGGATGGCTACACCTTC.

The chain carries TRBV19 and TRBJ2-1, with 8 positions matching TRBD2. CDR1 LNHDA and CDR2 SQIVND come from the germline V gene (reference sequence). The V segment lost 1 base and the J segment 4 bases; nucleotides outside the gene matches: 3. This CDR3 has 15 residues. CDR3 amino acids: CASSIGLARYNEQFF. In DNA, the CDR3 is TGTGCCAGTAGTATAGGACTAGCGAGGTACAATGAGCAGTTCTTC.

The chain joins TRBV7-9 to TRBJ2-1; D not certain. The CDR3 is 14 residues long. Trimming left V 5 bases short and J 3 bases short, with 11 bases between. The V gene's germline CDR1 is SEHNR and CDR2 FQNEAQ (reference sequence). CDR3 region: CASSLWTDYNEQFF. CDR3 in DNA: TGTGCCAGCAGCCTATGGACGGACTACAATGAGCAGTTCTTC. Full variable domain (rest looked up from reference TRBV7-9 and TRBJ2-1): DTGVSQNPRHKITKRGQNVTFRCDPISEHNRLYWYRQTLGQGPEFLTYFQNEAQLEKSRLLSDRFSAERPKGSFSTLEIQRTEQGDSAMYLCASSLWTDYNEQFFGPGTRLTVL.

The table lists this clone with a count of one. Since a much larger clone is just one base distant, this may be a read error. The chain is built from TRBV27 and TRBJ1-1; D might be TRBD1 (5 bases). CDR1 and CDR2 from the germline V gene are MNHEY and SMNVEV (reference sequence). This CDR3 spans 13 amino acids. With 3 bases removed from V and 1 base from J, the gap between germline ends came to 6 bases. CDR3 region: CASSFRGNTEAFF. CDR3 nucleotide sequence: TGTGCCAGCAGTTTTAGGGGGAACACTGAAGCTTTCTTT.

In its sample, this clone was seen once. The CDR3 sequence is CASTSTGGWNEQFF. The CDR3, as DNA: TGTGCCAGCACGTCGACAGGGGGCTGGAATGAGCAGTTCTTC. The rearrangement uses TRBV6-5 and TRBJ2-1, with TRBD1 identical over 10 bases. From germline, CDR1 is MNHEY and CDR2 SVGAGI. CDR3 length: 14 residues. V lost 7 bases and J lost 7; bases outside the gene matches: 7.

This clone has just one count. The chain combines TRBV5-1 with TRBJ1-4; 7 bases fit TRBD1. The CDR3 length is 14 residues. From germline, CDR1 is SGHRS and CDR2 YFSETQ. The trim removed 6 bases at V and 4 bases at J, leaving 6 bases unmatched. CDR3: CASTLGQVNEKLFF. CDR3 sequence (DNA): TGCGCCAGCACCCTCGGACAGGTTAATGAAAAACTGTTTTTT.

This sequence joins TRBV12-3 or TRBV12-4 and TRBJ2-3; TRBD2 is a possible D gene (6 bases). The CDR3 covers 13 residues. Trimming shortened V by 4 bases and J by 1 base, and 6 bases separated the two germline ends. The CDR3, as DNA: TGTGCCAGCAGTTCTAGCGGCACAGATACGCAGTATTTT. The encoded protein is CASSSSGTDTQYF.

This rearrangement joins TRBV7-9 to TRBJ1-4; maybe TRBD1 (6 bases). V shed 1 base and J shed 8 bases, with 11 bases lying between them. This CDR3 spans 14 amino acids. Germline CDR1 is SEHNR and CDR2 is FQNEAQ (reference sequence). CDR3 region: CASSLEGGKEKLFF. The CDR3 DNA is TGTGCCAGCAGCTTAGAGGGGGGAAAGGAAAAACTGTTTTTT.

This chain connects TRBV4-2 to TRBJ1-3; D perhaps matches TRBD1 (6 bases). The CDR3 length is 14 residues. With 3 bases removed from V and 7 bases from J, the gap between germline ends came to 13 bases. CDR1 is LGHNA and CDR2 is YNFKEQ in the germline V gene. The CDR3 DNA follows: TGTGCCAGCAGCCAGGCGCGGGGGCCGAACACCATATATTTT. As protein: CASSQARGPNTIYF.

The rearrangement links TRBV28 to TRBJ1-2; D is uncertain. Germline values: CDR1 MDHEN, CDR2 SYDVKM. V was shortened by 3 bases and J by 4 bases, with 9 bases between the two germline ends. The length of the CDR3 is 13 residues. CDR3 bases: TGTGCCAGCAGTTTGATCCATATCTATGGCTACACCTTC. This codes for CASSLIHIYGYTF.

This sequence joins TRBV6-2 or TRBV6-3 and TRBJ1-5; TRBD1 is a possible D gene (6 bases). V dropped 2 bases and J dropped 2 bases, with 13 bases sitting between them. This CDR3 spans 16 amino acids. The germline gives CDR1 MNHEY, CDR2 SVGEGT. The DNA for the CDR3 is TGTGCCAGCAGTTACGAACGACAGGCCGGCAATCAGCCCCAGCATTTT. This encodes CASSYERQAGNQPQHF.

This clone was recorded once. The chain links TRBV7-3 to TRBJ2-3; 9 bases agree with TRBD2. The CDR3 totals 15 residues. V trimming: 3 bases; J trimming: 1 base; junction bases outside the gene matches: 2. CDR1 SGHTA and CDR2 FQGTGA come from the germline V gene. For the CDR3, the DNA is TGTGCCAGCAGCTTTAGCGGGGGACGCACAGATACGCAGTATTTT. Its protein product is CASSFSGGRTDTQYF.

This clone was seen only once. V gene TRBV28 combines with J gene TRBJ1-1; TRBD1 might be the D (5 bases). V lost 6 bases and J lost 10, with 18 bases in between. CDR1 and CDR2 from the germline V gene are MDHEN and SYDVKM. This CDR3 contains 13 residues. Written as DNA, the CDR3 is TGTGCCAGCAGCATCCACAGCCGGGACGCAGCTTTCTTT. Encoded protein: CASSIHSRDAAFF.

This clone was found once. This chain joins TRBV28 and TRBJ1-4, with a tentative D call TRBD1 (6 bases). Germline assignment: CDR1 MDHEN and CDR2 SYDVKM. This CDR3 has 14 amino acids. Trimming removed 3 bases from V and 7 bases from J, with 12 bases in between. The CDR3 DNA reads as TGTGCCAGCAGTTTGCGGGGGGCAACTGAAAAACTGTTTTTT. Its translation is CASSLRGATEKLFF.

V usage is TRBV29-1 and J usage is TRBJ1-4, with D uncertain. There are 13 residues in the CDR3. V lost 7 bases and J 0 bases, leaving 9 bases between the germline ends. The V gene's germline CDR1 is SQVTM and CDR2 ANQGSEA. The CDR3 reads CSASTATNEKLFF. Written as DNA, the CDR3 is TGCAGCGCCAGTACTGCAACTAATGAAAAACTGTTTTTT.

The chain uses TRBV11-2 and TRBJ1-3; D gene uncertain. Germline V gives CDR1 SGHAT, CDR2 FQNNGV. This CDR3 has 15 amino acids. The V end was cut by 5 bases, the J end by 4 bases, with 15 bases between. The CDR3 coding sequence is TGTGCCAGCAGCCTTAGGGCCGGGTTGGGAAACACCATATATTTT. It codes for CASSLRAGLGNTIYF.

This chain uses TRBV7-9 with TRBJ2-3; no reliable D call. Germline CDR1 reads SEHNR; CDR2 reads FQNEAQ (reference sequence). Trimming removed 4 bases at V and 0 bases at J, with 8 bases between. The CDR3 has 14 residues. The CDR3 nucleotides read TGTGCCAGCAGCTCATTGGGCAGCACAGATACGCAGTATTTT. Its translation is CASSSLGSTDTQYF.

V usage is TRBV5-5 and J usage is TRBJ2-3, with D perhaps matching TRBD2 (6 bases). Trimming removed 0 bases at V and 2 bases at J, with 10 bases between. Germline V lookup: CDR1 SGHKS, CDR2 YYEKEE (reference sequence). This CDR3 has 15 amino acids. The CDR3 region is CASSLAGELTDTQYF. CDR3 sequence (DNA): TGTGCCAGCAGCTTGGCGGGAGAGCTCACAGATACGCAGTATTTT.

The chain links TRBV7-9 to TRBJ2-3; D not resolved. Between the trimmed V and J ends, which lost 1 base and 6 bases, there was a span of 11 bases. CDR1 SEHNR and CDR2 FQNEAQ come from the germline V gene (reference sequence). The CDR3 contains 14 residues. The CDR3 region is CASSLVSGLDTQYF. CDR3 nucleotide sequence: TGTGCCAGCAGCTTAGTATCTGGTCTGGATACGCAGTATTTT.

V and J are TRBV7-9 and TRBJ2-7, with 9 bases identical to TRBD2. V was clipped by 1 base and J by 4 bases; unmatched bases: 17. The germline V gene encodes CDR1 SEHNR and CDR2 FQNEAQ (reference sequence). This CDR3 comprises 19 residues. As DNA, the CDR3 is TGTGCCAGCAGCTTAGGGCGGCCGCGATATGCGGGAGGGCCGTACGAGCAGTACTTC. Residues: CASSLGRPRYAGGPYEQYF.

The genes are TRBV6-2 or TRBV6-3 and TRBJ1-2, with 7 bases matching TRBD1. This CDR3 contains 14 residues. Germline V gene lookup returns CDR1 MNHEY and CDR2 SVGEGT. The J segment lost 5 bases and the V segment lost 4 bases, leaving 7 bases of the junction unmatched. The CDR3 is CASSSETGRYGYTF. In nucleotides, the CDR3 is TGTGCCAGCAGTTCAGAGACAGGGAGGTATGGCTACACCTTC.